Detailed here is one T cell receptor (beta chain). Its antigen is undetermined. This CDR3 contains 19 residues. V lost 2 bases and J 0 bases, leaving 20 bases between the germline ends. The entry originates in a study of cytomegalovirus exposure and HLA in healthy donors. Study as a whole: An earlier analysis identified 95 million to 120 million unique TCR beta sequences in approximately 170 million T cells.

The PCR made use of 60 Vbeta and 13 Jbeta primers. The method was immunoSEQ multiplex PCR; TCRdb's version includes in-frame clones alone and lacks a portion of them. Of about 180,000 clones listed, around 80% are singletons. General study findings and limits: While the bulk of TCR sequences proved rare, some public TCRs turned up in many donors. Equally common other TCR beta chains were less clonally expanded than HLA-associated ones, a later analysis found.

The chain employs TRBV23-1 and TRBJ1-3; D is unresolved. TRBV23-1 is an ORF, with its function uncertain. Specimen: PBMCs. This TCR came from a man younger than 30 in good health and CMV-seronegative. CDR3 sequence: CASSQTASAFCYSGNTIYF. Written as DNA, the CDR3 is TGCGCCAGCAGTCAAACGGCCAGCGCTTTCTGCTACTCTGGAAACACCATATATTTT.